This TCR beta chain was found in a study of beta chain features in type 1 diabetes. Overall study results and limits: There was a moderate but significant shortening of TCRB CDR3s in all four CD4+ subsets of Type 1 diabetes patients. It was among patients, rather than healthy donors, that naive, central memory and Treg TCRB repertoires appeared more similar.

In total, each donor contributed a single heparinised blood draw that averaged roughly 110 mL. Sorted CD4+ subsets: naive, central memory, regulatory, stem cell-like memory (CD45RO/CCR7/CD25/CD127/CD95/CD27 panel). Without exception, sorted populations had purity beyond 95%. Reverse transcription of all isolated RNA meant that expressed TCRB transcripts were sequenced. Generated by immunoSEQ multiplex PCR, the TCRdb table keeps only in-frame clones and is missing some. The data hold roughly 260,000 clones, with roughly a tenth observed a single time. CDR3 length: 14 residues. The germline gives CDR1 MNHEY, CDR2 SVGAGI. Trimming removed 5 bases from V and 2 bases from J, with 12 bases in between. This clone was observed a handful of times. Antigen: not known.

The sample was naive CD4+ T cells from blood. The chain uses TRBV6-5 and TRBJ1-2; no clear D. The sequence was collected from a man aged 25-45 years with type 1 diabetes. DNA for the CDR3: TGTGCCAGCAGTACCCTGACTGGAAACTATGGCTACACCTTC. The encoded protein is CASSTLTGNYGYTF.